This TCR beta chain emerged from a study of Tregs in tolerant kidney transplant recipients. Regarding this clone: Its antigen is currently unknown.

Overall study findings and caveats: Some patients' samples used different primers over time, so nucleotide sequences weren't comparable. Findings come from small patient numbers and require larger validation. Tregs expanded with activated donor B cells seemed most donor-specific.

Related graft donors supplied nonmyeloablative bone marrow transplants, and mixed chimerism was transient. CD4+CD25+CD127- Tregs, CD4+CD25- non-Tregs, CD4 and CD8 cells were sorted. This CDR3 contains 14 residues. CDR1 MNHEY and CDR2 SMNVEV come from the germline V gene (reference sequence). V was pared by 6 bases and J by 2 bases, with 4 bases of the junction left unmatched. The table came from immunoSEQ multiplex PCR; TCRdb's copy has only in-frame clones and leaves some out. Of around 64,000 clones in the sample, roughly 86% are singletons; the top ten hold approximately 3.9%. Sequenced here: CD4+ T cells from blood (PBMCs), sampled 6 months after the transplant. This clonotype was obtained from a human patient who received a combined kidney and bone marrow transplant. Some of these T cells may belong to the graft donor. V usage is TRBV27 and J usage is TRBJ2-4; 7 bases are shared with TRBD1. The chain's CDR3 is CASRPRGTKNIQYF. DNA for the CDR3: TGTGCCAGCAGACCCAGGGGGACCAAAAACATTCAGTACTTC.